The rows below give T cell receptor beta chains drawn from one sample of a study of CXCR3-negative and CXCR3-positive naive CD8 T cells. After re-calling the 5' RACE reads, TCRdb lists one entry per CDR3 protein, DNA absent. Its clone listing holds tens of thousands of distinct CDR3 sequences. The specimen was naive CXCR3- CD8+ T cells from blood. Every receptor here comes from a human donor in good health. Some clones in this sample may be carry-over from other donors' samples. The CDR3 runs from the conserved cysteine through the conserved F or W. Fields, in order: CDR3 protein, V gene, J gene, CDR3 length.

CASSFQGAYEQFF,TRBV11-2,TRBJ2-1,13
CASSFRGTGDNIQYF,TRBV12-3/TRBV12-4,TRBJ2-4,15
CASSFQRESETQYF,TRBV28,TRBJ2-5,14
CASRTGVGQPQHF,TRBV27,TRBJ1-5,13
CASSPSGSGELFF,TRBV6-5,TRBJ2-2,13
CASSISLLSSYEQYF,TRBV19,TRBJ2-7,15
CASSPSTRTETQYF,TRBV12-3/TRBV12-4,TRBJ2-5,14
CASSLELAGGPETQYF,TRBV7-8,TRBJ2-5,16
CASSRTDPSEQYF,TRBV28,TRBJ2-7,13
CASRQSTDTQYF,TRBV28,TRBJ2-3,12
CASSQVGVKVNTGELFF,TRBV4-3,TRBJ2-2,17
CSVPGLAGVALQFF,TRBV29-1,TRBJ2-1,14
CASSEVAGTDTQYF,TRBV6-6,TRBJ2-3,14
CASSVRSTTTSEQYF,TRBV9,TRBJ2-7,15
CASSLPGQGPTEAFF,TRBV27,TRBJ1-1,15
CASDWGQENQPQHF,TRBV19,TRBJ1-5,14
CASRPSGGQETQYF,TRBV28,TRBJ2-5,14
CASSILPGLNNEQFF,TRBV3-1,TRBJ2-1,15
CASSYRDRDTAGELFF,TRBV7-9,TRBJ2-2,16
CASSWTGGEAFF,TRBV5-5,TRBJ1-1,12
CASSKGGDFTRLLYEQYF,TRBV13,TRBJ2-7,18
CASSRDYEQYF,TRBV7-9,TRBJ2-7,11
CASSYSGTGEQYF,TRBV6-6,TRBJ2-7,13
CATSSFSGGAYNEQFF,TRBV15,TRBJ2-1,16
CSVGEGAADTQYF,TRBV29-1,TRBJ2-3,13
CSARDYGTPEKLFF,TRBV20-1,TRBJ1-4,14
CSAIDDGYEQYF,TRBV20-1,TRBJ2-7,12
CASSPRGLPSETQYF,TRBV7-2,TRBJ2-5,15
CASSERLENEQYF,TRBV25-1,TRBJ2-7,13
CASSYSDRAQETQYF,TRBV6-5,TRBJ2-5,15
CASSLIGGRAKNIQYF,TRBV28,TRBJ2-4,16
CASSPRTDEAFF,TRBV3-1,TRBJ1-1,12
CASSSLFGQETQYF,TRBV12-3/TRBV12-4,TRBJ2-5,14
CSASEASGRAEQYF,TRBV20-1,TRBJ2-7,14
CASSLEGAEQYF,TRBV7-9,TRBJ2-7,12
CSVLTGLGELFF,TRBV29-1,TRBJ2-2,12
CATGTGDEQYF,TRBV2,TRBJ2-7,11
CASSWTENTKAFF,TRBV28,TRBJ1-1,13
CASSPTGTHNPNTEAFF,TRBV4-1,TRBJ1-1,17
CASSSGQGGYEQYF,TRBV6-6,TRBJ2-7,14
CASSVGSDSYEQYF,TRBV9,TRBJ2-7,14
CSVQGTAGEQYF,TRBV29-1,TRBJ2-7,12
CASGTSGGLTGELFF,TRBV5-4,TRBJ2-2,15
CSVEGLAGGKAGELFF,TRBV29-1,TRBJ2-2,16
CASRSGHEQFF,TRBV5-1,TRBJ2-1,11
CASSEGLAGVYEQYF,TRBV7-2,TRBJ2-7,15
CASSHASGTGYEQYF,TRBV4-2,TRBJ2-7,15
CASSQAETSGYEQYF,TRBV4-3,TRBJ2-7,15
CATSHSGGELFF,TRBV15,TRBJ2-2,12
CASSTTSGGGLSSYNEQFF,TRBV7-9,TRBJ2-1,19
CASSPLSPGQGGETQYF,TRBV3-1,TRBJ2-5,17
CASSLEDRAINTQYF,TRBV28,TRBJ2-3,15
CASSHGPSYEQYF,TRBV27,TRBJ2-7,13
CASSALGPTYEQYF,TRBV12-3/TRBV12-4,TRBJ2-7,14
CATRVSSYNEQFF,TRBV12-3/TRBV12-4,TRBJ2-1,13
CASSPFAGGRVGNNEQFF,TRBV4-1,TRBJ2-1,18
CASSQGLAGGDNEQFF,TRBV3-1,TRBJ2-1,16